This is a list of T cell receptor beta chains from one sample in a study of T cells in localized non-small cell lung cancer. Clones were sequenced by immunoSEQ multiplex PCR, and TCRdb holds only the in-frame ones, with some missing. This sample has roughly 13,000 clones, with 86% found just once. The material was peripheral blood, obtained before any cancer treatment. These receptors were collected from a male donor at least 60 years old with stage III lung adenocarcinoma. Each CDR3 is given without its conserved first and last residue. The order of the fields is J gene, clone size, V gene, CDR3 protein. Only part of the rows carry a size: once, few, many, or a class if the clone is expanded.

TRBJ1-4 - TRBV6-1 ASSEQGRTNEKLF
TRBJ1-6 - TRBV6-5 ASSPGLNNSPLH
TRBJ2-4 - TRBV6-1 ASSVQLNIQY
TRBJ2-5 - TRBV19 ASSIASGGAPETQY
TRBJ1-4 - TRBV10-3 AATGATNEKLF
TRBJ1-1 - TRBV6-5 ASLTTGKDTEAF
TRBJ1-4 - TRBV5-4 ASSLDARMEKLF
TRBJ1-1 - TRBV4-1 ASSEAHRVRTEAF
TRBJ1-2 - TRBV7-2 ASSLASGGDYGYT
TRBJ1-2 - TRBV5-4 ASSFDRAGGYT
TRBJ2-7 once TRBV6-5 ASSYPPGGYEQY
TRBJ1-4 few TRBV19 ASSIDGLLNSATNEKLF
TRBJ1-1 - TRBV15 ATSDLTRRISSEAF
TRBJ2-1 - TRBV6-1 ASTGRRLAFNEQF
TRBJ2-7 - TRBV2 ATLGTSYEQY
TRBJ1-2 - TRBV5-1 ASGQSGDYGYT
TRBJ2-3 - TRBV27 ASSQSGGTSTDTQY